This T cell receptor beta chain emerged from a study of blood T cell repertoires in COVID-19. TCRdb's table, derived via immunoSEQ multiplex PCR, lists solely in-frame clones and lacks some. The repertoire holds about 170,000 clones, with 80% to 85% as singletons. Germline V lookup: CDR1 SGHTA, CDR2 FQGNSA. This CDR3 spans 16 amino acids. Trimming removed 0 bases from V and 2 bases from J; junction bases left unmatched: 4. Material: peripheral blood. This receptor was identified in a man aged 70 or older with active or convalescent COVID-19. This chain uses TRBV7-2 with TRBJ2-7; 10 bases match TRBD2. This CDR3 reads CASSLAASGGAYEQYF. The CDR3 DNA reads TGTGCCAGCAGCTTAGCCGCGAGCGGGGGGGCCTACGAGCAGTACTTC. The whole variable domain, filled in from reference TRBV7-2 and TRBJ2-7, reads GAGVSQSPSNKVTEKGKDVELRCDPISGHTALYWYRQSLGQGLEFLIYFQGNSAPDKSGLPSDRFSAERTGGSVSTLTIQRTQQEDSAVYLCASSLAASGGAYEQYFGPGTRLTVT.